Here is one T cell receptor beta chain with its context. No antigen is known for it. Peripheral blood was drawn, approximately 9.4 milliliters per donor. Then a second PCR, running roughly 7 to 11 cycles, was carried out with a sample-barcoded 5' primer and a J-beta primer mix. In TCRdb, the 5' RACE reads were re-called with MiXCR into one record per CDR3 protein. Of hundreds of thousands of distinct CDR3 sequences listed, around half were seen once; the top ten hold under 35%. These data come from a study of blood T cells in healthy people across ages. Study context: Using template switching, researchers captured about one barcoded beta molecule for each two T cells.

Study results and caveats: Older age went with lower TCR beta diversity per million T cells, in a roughly linear way.

This CDR3 contains 14 residues. CDR1 and CDR2 from the germline V gene are SGHNT and YENEEA. Trimming left V 2 bases short and J 3 bases short, with 10 bases between. V gene TRBV11-3 combines with J gene TRBJ2-5, with a weak D call TRBD2 (6 bases). Sequenced input: blood. This sequence was found in a woman aged 55-69 years in good health. In DNA form, the CDR3 reads TGTGCCAGCAGCTTACGGGGGAAAGAAGAGACCCAGTACTTC. The encoded protein is CASSLRGKEETQYF.